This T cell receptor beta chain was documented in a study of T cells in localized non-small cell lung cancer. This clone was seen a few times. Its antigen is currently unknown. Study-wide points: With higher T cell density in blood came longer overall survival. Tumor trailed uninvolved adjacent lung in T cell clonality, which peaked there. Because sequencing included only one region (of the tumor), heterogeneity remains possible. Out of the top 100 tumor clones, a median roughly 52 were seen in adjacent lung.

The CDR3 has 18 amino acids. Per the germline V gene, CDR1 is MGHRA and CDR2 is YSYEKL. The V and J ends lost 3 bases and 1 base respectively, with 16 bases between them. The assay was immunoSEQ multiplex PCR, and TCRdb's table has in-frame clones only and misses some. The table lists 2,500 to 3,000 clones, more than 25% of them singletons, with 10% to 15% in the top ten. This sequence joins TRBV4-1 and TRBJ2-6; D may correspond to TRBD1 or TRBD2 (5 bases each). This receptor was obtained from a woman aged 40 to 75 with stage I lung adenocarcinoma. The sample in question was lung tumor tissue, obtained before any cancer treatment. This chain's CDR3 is CASSQSRGGGSGANVLTF. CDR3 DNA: TGCGCCAGCAGCCAGTCGAGGGGCGGAGGTTCTGGGGCCAACGTCCTGACTTTC.